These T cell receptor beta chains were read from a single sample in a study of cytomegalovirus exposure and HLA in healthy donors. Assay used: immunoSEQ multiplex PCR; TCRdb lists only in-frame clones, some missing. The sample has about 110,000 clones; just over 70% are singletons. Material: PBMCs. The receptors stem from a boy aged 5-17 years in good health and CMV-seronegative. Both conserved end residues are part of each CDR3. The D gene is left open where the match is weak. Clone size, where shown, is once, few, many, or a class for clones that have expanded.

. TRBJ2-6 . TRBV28 CASTWPGANVLTF
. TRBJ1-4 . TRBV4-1 CASSREAARKEKLFF
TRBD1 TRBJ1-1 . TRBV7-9 CASSLRTFRTGVIGTEAFF
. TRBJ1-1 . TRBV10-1 CASSEKGRTEAFF
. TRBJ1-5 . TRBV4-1 CASSQGTGQWNQPQHF
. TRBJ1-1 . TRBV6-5 CASSYEFDTEAFF
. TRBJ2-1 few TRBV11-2 CASSLVSLEQFF
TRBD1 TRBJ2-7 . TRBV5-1 CASSKGQGTYEQYF
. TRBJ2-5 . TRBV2 CASTQNQGLQETQYF
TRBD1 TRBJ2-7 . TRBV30 CAWSYMTGAPYEQYF
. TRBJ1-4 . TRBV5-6 CASSLWAGTNEKLFF
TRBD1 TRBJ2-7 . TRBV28 CASSLGGQGVSYEQYF
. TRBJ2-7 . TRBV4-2 CASSFQTDSYEQYF
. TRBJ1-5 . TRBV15 CATSRAGGDQPQHF
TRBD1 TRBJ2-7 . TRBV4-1 CASSQPGQGSYEQYF
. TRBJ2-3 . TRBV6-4 CASSESGSTDTQYF
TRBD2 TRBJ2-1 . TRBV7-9 CASSLMTSGGYNEQFF
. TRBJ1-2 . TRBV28 CASSLGGHGGRNYGYTF
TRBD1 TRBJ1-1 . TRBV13 CASSPRDSPRGPEAFF
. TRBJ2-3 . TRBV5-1 CASSLAAGQGGMDTQYF
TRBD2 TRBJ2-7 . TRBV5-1 CASSPAGEGYYEQYF
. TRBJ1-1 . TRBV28 CAIKPVVTEAFF
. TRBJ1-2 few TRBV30 CAWRGDRRNYGYTF
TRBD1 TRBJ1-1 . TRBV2 CASDRVVNTEAFF
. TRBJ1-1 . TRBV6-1 CASGIGGHAFF
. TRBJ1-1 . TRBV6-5 CASFRGRTEAFF
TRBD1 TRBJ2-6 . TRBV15 CATSRAGDRANSGANVLTF
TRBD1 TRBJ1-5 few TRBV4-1 CASSPSTTPGQGAGQPQHF